The 18 T cell receptor beta chains presented below share a single source sample, sequenced in a study of early T cells in non-severe SARS-CoV-2 infection. TCRdb recomputed calls from the 5' RACE reads with MiXCR, one row per CDR3 protein. The data show about 97,000 distinct CDR3 sequences, approximately 14% seen once. Sequenced input: whole blood. Receptors originate from an adult who was a healthcare worker with PCR-confirmed SARS-CoV-2 infection or an uninfected control (not recorded which).

This clonotype was counted only a few times. The J gene is TRBJ1-2, the V gene TRBV25-1; D is unresolved. CDR1 and CDR2 (germline): MGHDK, SYGVNS. The CDR3 has 13 amino acids. V was trimmed by 9 bases and J by 2 bases, leaving 13 bases between them. Here the CDR3 DNA reads TGTGCCAGTCCCCCTGGATACAACTATGGCTACACCTTC. It specifies CASPPGYNYGYTF.

This clonotype was seen ten or more times. The J gene is TRBJ2-1, the V gene TRBV7-6; no clear D. The germline CDR1 and CDR2 sequences are SGHVS and FNYEAQ. This CDR3 contains 15 residues. Trimming took 0 bases from V and 0 from J, leaving 6 bases between them. The CDR3 coding sequence is TGTGCCAGCAGCTTAGCTCGGAGCTCCTACAATGAGCAGTTCTTC. Amino acids: CASSLARSSYNEQFF. Combining the CDR3 with reference TRBV7-6 and TRBJ2-1 gives the whole variable domain GAGVSQSPRYKVTKRGQDVALRCDPISGHVSLYWYRQALGQGPEFLTYFNYEAQQDKSGLPNDRFSAERPEGSISTLTIQRTEQRDSAMYRCASSLARSSYNEQFFGPGTRLTVL.

The chain recombines TRBV2 with TRBJ2-1; 7 bases align to TRBD2. Losses at the gene ends were 7 bases for V and 6 bases for J; bases not matched to a gene: 6. The length of the CDR3 is 13 residues. Looked up from germline, CDR1 is SNHLY and CDR2 is FYNNEI. The CDR3 is CASKREVSNEQFF. CDR3 nucleotides: TGTGCCAGCAAACGGGAGGTGTCCAATGAGCAGTTCTTC.

To note about this clonotype: Possible read error: a much larger clone is one base away. The chain links TRBV5-1 to TRBJ2-3, with 13 positions matching TRBD2. Germline-derived CDR1 and CDR2 are SGHRS and YFSETQ. The CDR3 has 15 residues. The CDR3 loop reads CVSSPGLAGADTQYF. As DNA, the CDR3 is TGCGTCAGCAGCCCCGGACTAGCGGGAGCAGATACGCAGTATTTT.

This clonotype appeared a few times. This chain uses TRBV20-1 with TRBJ2-7; tentative D call: TRBD1 (6 bases). Germline CDR1 is DFQATT and CDR2 is SNEGSKA (reference sequence). The V end lost 3 bases, the J end lost 7 bases, and 19 bases lay between the germline ends. The CDR3 has 14 amino acids. The CDR3 loop is CSARDSDYRGEQYF. CDR3 sequence (DNA): TGCAGTGCTAGGGACAGTGATTATCGAGGGGAGCAGTACTTC.

The genes are TRBV18 and TRBJ2-7; no clear D. The germline CDR1 and CDR2 sequences are KGHSH and LQKENI. Trimming took 4 bases from V and 3 from J, leaving 4 bases between them. The CDR3 has 11 amino acids. In DNA, the CDR3 is TGTGCCAGCTCACACCTCTACGAGCAGTACTTC. Translation gives CASSHLYEQYF.

The sample holds many counts of this clonotype. J is TRBJ2-3 and V is TRBV7-6; 12 bases map to TRBD2. CDR1 is SGHVS and CDR2 is FNYEAQ in the germline V gene. The CDR3 sequence is 19 residues long. The V gene end was trimmed by 4 bases and the J gene end by 3 bases; junction bases not matched to a gene: 14. In DNA, the CDR3 is TGTGCCAGCAGCTCGAGACTAGCGGGGGACCTTGCTGGGACAGATACGCAGTATTTT. Translated, it gives CASSSRLAGDLAGTDTQYF. The whole variable domain, remainder taken from reference TRBV7-6 and TRBJ2-3, is GAGVSQSPRYKVTKRGQDVALRCDPISGHVSLYWYRQALGQGPEFLTYFNYEAQQDKSGLPNDRFSAERPEGSISTLTIQRTEQRDSAMYRCASSSRLAGDLAGTDTQYFGPGTRLTVL.

The chain employs TRBV20-1 and TRBJ2-7; D is uncertain. The CDR3 has 11 amino acids. The V gene's germline CDR1 is DFQATT and CDR2 SNEGSKA (reference sequence). Trimming stripped 4 bases from V and 3 bases from J, with 7 bases between. The CDR3 bases are TGCAGTGCTACCTCCAACTACGAGCAGTACTTC. Protein: CSATSNYEQYF.

This clonotype showed up just a few times. V is TRBV7-9 and J is TRBJ1-1, with D possibly TRBD1 on 6 matching bases. Germline CDR1 reads SEHNR; CDR2 reads FQNEAQ (reference sequence). CDR3 size: 14 residues. Trimming left V 4 bases short and J 4 bases short, with 13 bases between. CDR3 protein: CASSSTGRSTEAFF. The CDR3 DNA reads as TGTGCCAGCAGCTCAACAGGGAGGAGCACTGAAGCTTTCTTT.

There are a few counts of this clonotype. The chain employs TRBV28 and TRBJ2-3; D may be TRBD1 or TRBD2 (6 bases each). This CDR3 spans 17 amino acids. Germline CDR1 MDHEN, CDR2 SYDVKM. The V gene lost 5 bases and the J gene lost 4 bases, with 22 bases spanning the gap. CDR3 sequence (DNA): TGTGCCAGCAGTCTGGATGTGACAGGTCGGGGGTCAGATACGCAGTATTTT. Amino acid sequence: CASSLDVTGRGSDTQYF.

This clonotype came up a few times. CDR3 protein: CSASDRGDQPQHF. The DNA for the CDR3 is TGCAGTGCTTCTGACAGGGGGGATCAGCCCCAGCATTTT. This rearrangement joins TRBV20-1 to TRBJ1-5, with TRBD1 matching 9 bases. Losses at the gene ends were 5 bases for V and 5 bases for J; bases not matched to a gene: 4. The CDR3 sequence is 13 residues long. CDR1 is DFQATT, CDR2 SNEGSKA, per germline (reference sequence).

In its sample, this clonotype was seen many times. J is TRBJ2-2 and V is TRBV18, with D maybe TRBD1 (5 bases). With 3 bases removed from V and 7 bases from J, the gap between germline ends came to 12 bases. This CDR3 is 14 amino acids long. The germline gives CDR1 KGHSH, CDR2 LQKENI. CDR3 in DNA: TGTGCCAGCTCACCCCTAGACAGCGACGGGGAGCTGTTTTTT. This translates into CASSPLDSDGELFF.

This clonotype was recorded many times. This chain links TRBV28 with TRBJ1-6, with D perhaps TRBD1 (6 bases). Germline lookup yields CDR1 MDHEN and CDR2 SYDVKM. The CDR3 has 14 residues. V was pared by 6 bases and J by 8 bases, with 14 bases between. For the CDR3, the DNA is TGTGCCAGCAGCCCCCCGGACAGTTATTCACCCCTCCACTTT. It is translated as CASSPPDSYSPLHF.

This clonotype was detected a few times. V and J are TRBV11-2 and TRBJ2-2; D might be TRBD1 or TRBD2, each matching 5 bases. Germline assignment: CDR1 SGHAT and CDR2 FQNNGV. This CDR3 contains 18 residues. The V and J ends lost 0 bases and 2 bases respectively, with 16 bases between them. The CDR3 region is CASSLDRGHPKNTGELFF. CDR3 nucleotide sequence: TGTGCCAGCAGCTTAGATCGGGGCCACCCGAAAAACACCGGGGAGCTGTTTTTT.

This clonotype was detected many times. This chain links TRBV5-4 with TRBJ1-2; D unclear. V was trimmed by 3 bases and J by 5 bases, leaving 17 bases between them. The CDR3 is made up of 15 amino acids. CDR1 SGHNT and CDR2 YYREEE come from the germline V gene (reference sequence). CDR3 in amino acids: CASSYYEGSVYGYTF. The CDR3 DNA sequence: TGTGCCAGCAGCTACTATGAGGGATCCGTTTATGGCTACACCTTC.

In its sample, this clonotype was seen a few times. This chain connects TRBV6-5 to TRBJ2-3, with 10 bases fitting TRBD2. The CDR3 has 17 residues. The germline V gene has CDR1 MNHEY and CDR2 SVGAGI. V lost 4 bases, J lost 1 base, and 8 bases stayed unmatched. The chain's CDR3 is CASSFGVAGGGTDTQYF. The CDR3 DNA follows: TGTGCCAGCAGTTTTGGAGTAGCGGGAGGTGGCACAGATACGCAGTATTTT.

V usage is TRBV6-1 and J usage is TRBJ1-2, with 11 bases that match TRBD1. V shed 6 bases, J shed 5 bases, and the junction held 5 bases outside the gene matches. The CDR3 spans 14 residues. Per germline, CDR1 MNHNS and CDR2 SASEGT. The CDR3 loop reads CASSRDRGEYGYTF. DNA of the CDR3: TGTGCCAGCAGCCGGGACAGGGGGGAGTATGGCTACACCTTC.

This clonotype was picked up a small number of times. This chain uses TRBV7-6 with TRBJ2-7; no clear D gene. Germline V gene lookup returns CDR1 SGHVS and CDR2 FNYEAQ. V lost 1 base to trimming and J lost 5 bases, with 15 bases between them. The CDR3 runs 15 residues. In DNA form, the CDR3 reads TGTGCCAGCAGCTTAGGCCCCTCCTCCTACGACGAGCAGTACTTC. It yields the protein CASSLGPSSYDEQYF.